The 14 T cell receptor beta chains below all came from one sample that was sequenced in a study of T cells in women clearing cervical HPV infection. This table comes from immunoSEQ multiplex PCR, and its TCRdb copy is limited to in-frame clones, with some not included. This table lists under 50,000 clones. Sequences were obtained from blood buffy coat. Receptors originate from a woman between 18 and 75 years old with a cervical HPV16 infection that either progressed to CIN3+ or cleared (not recorded which).

Remarks on this clone: The read ends 3 residues early relative to the CDR3; the germline J gene fills the gap. V gene TRBV6-2 or TRBV6-3 combines with J gene TRBJ2-7; a possible D gene is TRBD2 (5 bases). V was pared by 8 bases and J by 3 bases, with 14 bases between. CDR1 and CDR2 from the germline V gene are MNHEY and SVGEGT. The CDR3 extends over 13 amino acids. Incomplete CDR3 DNA: TGTGCCAGCCTGCGTTTTGCGGGCTACGAG. As protein: CASLRFAGYE. The whole CDR3 sequence is CASLRFAGYEQYF.

As regards this clone: The CDR3 end lies 3 residues beyond the end of the read and is filled in from the germline J gene. The rearrangement joins TRBV7-3 to TRBJ2-2; tentatively, D is TRBD1 (6 bases). The CDR3 runs 13 residues. Germline values: CDR1 SGHTA, CDR2 FQGTGA. Partial CDR3 DNA: TGTGCCAGCAGCCAGGGGCCCAATTCACCG. Amino acid sequence: CASSQGPNSP. The CDR3 reads in full as CASSQGPNSPLFF.

Turning to this clone: The CDR3 end falls 3 residues outside the read, so it is completed with the germline J gene. The gene calls are TRBV7-2 and TRBJ1-2; maybe TRBD1 (6 bases). Germline assignment: CDR1 SGHTA and CDR2 FQGNSA. CDR3 length: 14 amino acids. The V gene lost 5 bases and the J gene lost 7 bases, with 17 bases spanning the gap. The CDR3 sequence is CASSPGGGQGGYTF. CDR3 bases read: TGTGCCAGCAGCCCCGGCGGGGGGCAGGGTGGC.

CDR3 DNA (partial): TGTGCCAGCAGCTTTACAGGGGTGGGGGAGACC. Encoded protein: CASSFTGVGET. Given in full, the CDR3 is CASSFTGVGETQYF. This sequence joins TRBV7-3 and TRBJ2-5; 7 bases are a match to TRBD1. The read halts 3 residues ahead of the CDR3 end, with the missing end drawn from the germline J gene. Germline CDR1 reads SGHTA; CDR2 reads FQGTGA. V trimming: 3 bases; J trimming: 5 bases; junction bases outside the gene matches: 6. This CDR3 region has 14 residues.

Worth noting for this clone: The read gets to within 3 residues of the CDR3 end, and the germline J gene fills in the rest. The chain uses TRBV7-3 and TRBJ2-1, with D uncertain. V gave up 0 bases and J gave up 5 bases, with 8 bases separating them. Germline CDR1 is SGHTA and CDR2 is FQGTGA. This CDR3 contains 14 residues. The CDR3 protein is CASSLTGQHNEQFF. The CDR3 bases that were read are TGTGCCAGCAGCTTAACGGGCCAGCACAATGAG.

A word on this clone: The CDR3 end lies 3 residues beyond the end of the read and is filled in from the germline J gene. This chain joins TRBV9 and TRBJ1-5; 9 bases match TRBD1. The V segment lost 3 bases and the J segment 0 bases; nucleotides outside the gene matches: 13. Germline V gene lookup returns CDR1 SGDLS and CDR2 YYNGEE. This CDR3 region has 19 residues. The sequenced part of the CDR3 DNA is TGTGCCAGCAGCGGGGCCGGGACAGGGAACCTGTGTAGCAATCAGCCC. Amino acid sequence: CASSGAGTGNLCSNQP. The whole CDR3 region reads CASSGAGTGNLCSNQPQHF.

With respect to this clone: The CDR3 end falls 3 residues outside the read, so it is completed with the germline J gene. The genes are TRBV2 and TRBJ2-2; D call uncertain. The germline CDR1 and CDR2 sequences are SNHLY and FYNNEI. The CDR3 length is 16 residues. CDR3 sequence: CASTRGLTRSNSPLFF. The CDR3 DNA, read in part, is TGTGCCAGCACTCGTGGTCTCACCAGGTCAAATTCACCG.

About this clone: Coverage ceases 3 residues before the CDR3 finishes, and the germline J gene fills in the end. The gene calls are TRBV2 and TRBJ2-3; a weak D match, TRBD2 (6 bases). The germline V gene encodes CDR1 SNHLY and CDR2 FYNNEI. CDR3 length: 13 amino acids. The sequenced CDR3 bases are TGTGCCAGCAGTTCGACTAGGGTGGAGACG. Its protein is CASSSTRVET. The full CDR3 reads CASSSTRVETQYF.

Note on this clone: The observed sequence ends 3 residues before the CDR3 terminus, with the missing tail filled in from the germline J gene. This chain joins TRBV2 and TRBJ1-1; perhaps TRBD1 as D (5 bases). This CDR3 region has 13 residues. Germline V gives CDR1 SNHLY, CDR2 FYNNEI. V lost 7 bases and J 7 bases, leaving 16 bases between the germline ends. CDR3 DNA (partial): TGTGCCAGCATGATTAATGAGGGGCTTGAA. Translation gives CASMINEGLE. The CDR3 reads in full as CASMINEGLEAFF. The full variable domain, with the rest looked up from reference TRBV2 and TRBJ1-1, is EPEVTQTPSHQVTQMGQEVILRCVPISNHLYFYWYRQILGQKVEFLVSFYNNEISEKSEIFDDQFSVERPDGSNFTLKIRSTKLEDSAMYFCASMINEGLEAFFGQGTRLTVV.

As regards this clone: Read coverage stops 3 residues before the CDR3 terminus; the germline J gene supplies the remainder. The rearrangement joins TRBV10-1 to TRBJ1-2; D is unclear. The germline V gene has CDR1 WNHNN and CDR2 SYGVQD (reference sequence). This CDR3 is 16 amino acids long. The CDR3 here is CASSDKYLAGENDYTF. CDR3 DNA, as far as it was read: TGCGCCAGCAGTGATAAGTACCTAGCGGGTGAAAATGAC.

On this clone: The read is 3 residues too short to cover the CDR3 end, so that end is filled in from the germline J gene. The chain recombines TRBV18 with TRBJ1-2; 12 nucleotides match TRBD1. The CDR3 is made up of 17 amino acids. From germline, CDR1 is KGHSH and CDR2 LQKENI. The CDR3 bases that were read are TGTGCCAGCTCACCACGGAAGGGACAGGGGGCGCATAATGAC. It yields the protein CASSPRKGQGAHND. The full CDR3 protein is CASSPRKGQGAHNDYTF.

Comment on this clone: The CDR3 is cut off 3 residues early in the read; its end comes from the germline J gene. The chain combines TRBV18 with TRBJ1-2, with 10 bases that match TRBD1. Germline assignment: CDR1 KGHSH and CDR2 LQKENI. CDR3 length: 15 amino acids. The CDR3 spells CASSLTTGGSYDYTF. CDR3 bases read: TGTGCCAGCTCACTAACGACAGGGGGCTCCTACGAC.

About this clone: The read is 3 residues too short to cover the CDR3 end, so that end is filled in from the germline J gene. This sequence joins TRBV5-1 and TRBJ1-1; tentative D call: TRBD1 (5 bases). Germline V lookup: CDR1 SGHRS, CDR2 YFSETQ. The CDR3 runs 14 residues. Trimming took 4 bases from V and 6 from J, leaving 16 bases between them. Here the CDR3 reads CASSPAQEGSEAFF. The DNA read from the CDR3 is TGCGCCAGCAGCCCGGCCCAGGAGGGGTCTGAA.

A word on this clone: The read ends 3 residues early relative to the CDR3; the germline J gene fills the gap. This chain joins TRBV10-3 and TRBJ2-7; D is ambiguous. Trimming took off 2 bases at V and 4 bases at J, with 6 bases between the two ends. From germline, CDR1 is ENHRY and CDR2 SYGVKD. The length of the CDR3 is 12 residues. The CDR3 DNA, read in part, is TGTGCCATCAGTGAGGGCCAGTACGAG. It specifies CAISEGQYE. The full CDR3 protein reads CAISEGQYEQYF.